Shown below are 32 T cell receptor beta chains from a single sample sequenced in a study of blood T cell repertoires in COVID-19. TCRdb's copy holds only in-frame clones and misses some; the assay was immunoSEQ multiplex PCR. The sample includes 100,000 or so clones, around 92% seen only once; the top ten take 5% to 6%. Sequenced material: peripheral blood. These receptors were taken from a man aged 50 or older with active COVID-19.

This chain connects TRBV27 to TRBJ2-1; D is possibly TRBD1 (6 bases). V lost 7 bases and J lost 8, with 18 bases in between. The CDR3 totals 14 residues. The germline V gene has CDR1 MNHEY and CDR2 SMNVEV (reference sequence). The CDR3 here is CASMGAKTGDEQFF. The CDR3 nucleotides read TGTGCCAGCATGGGGGCTAAGACAGGTGATGAGCAGTTCTTC.

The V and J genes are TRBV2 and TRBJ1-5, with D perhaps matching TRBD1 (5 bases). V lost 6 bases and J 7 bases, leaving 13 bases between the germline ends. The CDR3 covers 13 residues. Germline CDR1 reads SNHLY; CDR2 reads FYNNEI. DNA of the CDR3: TGTGCCAGCAGGGAAAGGGGCTTCCAGCCCCAGCATTTT. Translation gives CASRERGFQPQHF. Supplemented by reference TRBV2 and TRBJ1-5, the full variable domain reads EPEVTQTPSHQVTQMGQEVILRCVPISNHLYFYWYRQILGQKVEFLVSFYNNEISEKSEIFDDQFSVERPDGSNFTLKIRSTKLEDSAMYFCASRERGFQPQHFGDGTRLSIL.

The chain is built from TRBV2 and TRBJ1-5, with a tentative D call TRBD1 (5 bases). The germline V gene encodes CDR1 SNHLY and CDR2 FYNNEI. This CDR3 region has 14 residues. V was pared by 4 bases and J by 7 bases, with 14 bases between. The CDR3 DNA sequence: TGTGCCAGCAGTGTGGGGGACTGGGCCCAGCCCCAGCATTTT. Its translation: CASSVGDWAQPQHF.

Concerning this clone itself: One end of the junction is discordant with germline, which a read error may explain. The CDR3 spells CASSLGDKAYGYTF. CDR3 sequence (DNA): TGTGCCAGCAGTTTGGGGGACAAAGCCTATGGCTACACCTTC. The chain joins TRBV5-6 to TRBJ1-2; D is perhaps TRBD1 (6 bases). Looked up from germline, CDR1 is SGHDT and CDR2 is YYEEEE. The CDR3 extends over 14 amino acids.

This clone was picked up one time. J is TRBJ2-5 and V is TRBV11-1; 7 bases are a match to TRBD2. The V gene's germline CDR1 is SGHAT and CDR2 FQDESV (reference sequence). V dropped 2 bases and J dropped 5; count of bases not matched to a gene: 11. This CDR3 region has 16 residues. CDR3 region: CASSLKRAGDSETQYF. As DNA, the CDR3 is TGTGCCAGCAGCTTAAAGAGGGCGGGAGATTCGGAGACCCAGTACTTC.

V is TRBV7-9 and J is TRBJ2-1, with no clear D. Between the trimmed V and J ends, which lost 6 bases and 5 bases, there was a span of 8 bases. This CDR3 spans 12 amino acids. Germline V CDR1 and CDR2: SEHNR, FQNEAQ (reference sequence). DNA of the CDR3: TGTGCCAGCAGTCCCAATGACAATGAGCAGTTCTTC. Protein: CASSPNDNEQFF.

CDR3 sequence reads: CASSNSGRSNTGELFF. DNA for the CDR3: TGTGCCAGTAGTAATAGCGGGAGGTCGAACACCGGGGAGCTGTTTTTT. J is TRBJ2-2 and V is TRBV19, with 10 bases that match TRBD2. Losses at the gene ends were 4 bases for V and 0 bases for J; bases not matched to a gene: 2. Per germline, CDR1 LNHDA and CDR2 SQIVND (reference sequence). The CDR3 is 16 residues long.

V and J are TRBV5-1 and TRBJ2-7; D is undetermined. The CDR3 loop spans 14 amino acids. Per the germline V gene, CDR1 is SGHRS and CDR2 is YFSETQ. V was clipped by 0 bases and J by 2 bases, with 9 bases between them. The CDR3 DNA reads TGCGCCAGCAGCTTGGGAGCTCCGACCTACGAGCAGTACTTC. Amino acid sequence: CASSLGAPTYEQYF.

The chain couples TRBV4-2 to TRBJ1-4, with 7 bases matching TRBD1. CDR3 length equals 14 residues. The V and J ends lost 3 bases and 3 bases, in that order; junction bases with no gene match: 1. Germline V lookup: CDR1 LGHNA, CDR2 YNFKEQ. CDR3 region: CASSHGQANEKLFF. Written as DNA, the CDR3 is TGTGCCAGCAGCCACGGACAGGCTAATGAAAAACTGTTTTTT.

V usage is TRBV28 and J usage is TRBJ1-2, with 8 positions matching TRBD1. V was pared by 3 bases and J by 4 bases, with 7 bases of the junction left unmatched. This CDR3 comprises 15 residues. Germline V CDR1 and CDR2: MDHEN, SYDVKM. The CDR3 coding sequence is TGTGCCAGCAGTTTGAGACAGGGGTATGGCTATGGCTACACCTTC. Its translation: CASSLRQGYGYGYTF.

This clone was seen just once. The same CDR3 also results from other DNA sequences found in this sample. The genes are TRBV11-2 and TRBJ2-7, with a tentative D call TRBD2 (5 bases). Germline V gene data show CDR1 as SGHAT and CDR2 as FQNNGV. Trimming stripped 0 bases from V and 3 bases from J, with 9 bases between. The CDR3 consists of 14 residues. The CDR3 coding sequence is TGTGCCAGCAGCTTAGATGCGGGTGTCTACGAGCAGTACTTC. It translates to CASSLDAGVYEQYF. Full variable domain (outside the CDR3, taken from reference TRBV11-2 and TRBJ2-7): EAGVAQSPRYKIIEKRQSVAFWCNPISGHATLYWYQQILGQGPKLLIQFQNNGVVDDSQLPKDRFSAERLKGVDSTLKIQPAKLEDSAVYLCASSLDAGVYEQYFGPGTRLTVT.

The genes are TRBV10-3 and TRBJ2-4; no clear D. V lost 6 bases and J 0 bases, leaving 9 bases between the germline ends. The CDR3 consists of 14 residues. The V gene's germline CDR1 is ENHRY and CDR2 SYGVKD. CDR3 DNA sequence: TGTGCCATCAGCCAGGATCTAGCCAAAAACATTCAGTACTTC. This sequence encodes CAISQDLAKNIQYF.

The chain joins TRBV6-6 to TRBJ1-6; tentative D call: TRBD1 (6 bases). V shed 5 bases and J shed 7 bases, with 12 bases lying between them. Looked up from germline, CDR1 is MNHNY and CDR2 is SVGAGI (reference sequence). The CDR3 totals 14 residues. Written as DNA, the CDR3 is TGTGCCAGCAGTAGCGGGACATCGAATTCACCCCTCCACTTT. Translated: CASSSGTSNSPLHF.

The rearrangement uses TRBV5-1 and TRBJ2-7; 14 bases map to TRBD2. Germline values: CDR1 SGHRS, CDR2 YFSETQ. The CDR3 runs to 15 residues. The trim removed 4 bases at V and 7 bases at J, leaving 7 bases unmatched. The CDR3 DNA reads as TGCGCCAGCAGCGGCGGGACTAGCGGGAGTTCGGAGCAGTACTTC. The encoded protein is CASSGGTSGSSEQYF.

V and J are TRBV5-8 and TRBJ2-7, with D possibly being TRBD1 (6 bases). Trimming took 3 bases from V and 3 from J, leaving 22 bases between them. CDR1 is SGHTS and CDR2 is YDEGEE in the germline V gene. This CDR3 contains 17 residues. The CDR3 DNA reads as TGTGCCAGCAGCTGGGTTTCGTCGACAGGTCGAGGCTACGAGCAGTACTTC. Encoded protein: CASSWVSSTGRGYEQYF.

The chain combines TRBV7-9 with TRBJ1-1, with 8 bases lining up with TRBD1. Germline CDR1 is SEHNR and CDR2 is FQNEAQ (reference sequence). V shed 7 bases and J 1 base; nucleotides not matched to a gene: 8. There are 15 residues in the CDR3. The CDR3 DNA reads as TGTGCCAGCAACAAAAGACAGGGGACGAACACTGAAGCTTTCTTT. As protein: CASNKRQGTNTEAFF. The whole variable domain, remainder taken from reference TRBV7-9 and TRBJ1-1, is DTGVSQNPRHKITKRGQNVTFRCDPISEHNRLYWYRQTLGQGPEFLTYFQNEAQLEKSRLLSDRFSAERPKGSFSTLEIQRTEQGDSAMYLCASNKRQGTNTEAFFGQGTRLTVV.

The CDR3 nucleotides are TGTGCCAGCAGCCAAGATAGGGTTCGGGGGAATCAGCCCCAGCATTTT. Translating it yields CASSQDRVRGNQPQHF. The J gene is TRBJ1-5, the V gene TRBV4-2, with D possibly matching TRBD1 (5 bases). V was cut by 0 bases and J by 4 bases, with 13 bases left in between. Germline V lookup: CDR1 LGHNA, CDR2 YNFKEQ. This CDR3 comprises 16 residues.

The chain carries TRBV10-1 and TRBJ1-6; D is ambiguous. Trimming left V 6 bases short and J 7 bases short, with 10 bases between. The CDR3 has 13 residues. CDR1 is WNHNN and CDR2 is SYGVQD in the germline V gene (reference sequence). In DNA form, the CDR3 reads TGCGCCAGCAGCCGGACTGAGAATTCACCCCTCCACTTT. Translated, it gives CASSRTENSPLHF.

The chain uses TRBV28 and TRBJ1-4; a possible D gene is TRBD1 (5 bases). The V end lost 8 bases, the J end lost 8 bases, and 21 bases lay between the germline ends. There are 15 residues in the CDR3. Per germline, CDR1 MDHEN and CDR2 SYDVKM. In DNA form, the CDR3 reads TGTGCCAGCTCACCCGCGGGGGATCAGGGCGAAAAACTGTTTTTT. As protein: CASSPAGDQGEKLFF.

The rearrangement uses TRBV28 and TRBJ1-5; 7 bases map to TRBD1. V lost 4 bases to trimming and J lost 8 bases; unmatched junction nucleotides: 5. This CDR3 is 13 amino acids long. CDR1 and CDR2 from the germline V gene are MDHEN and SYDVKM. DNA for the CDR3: TGTGCCAGCAGTTCCAGGGGGGCGAAGCCCCAGCATTTT. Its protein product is CASSSRGAKPQHF.

The CDR3 nucleotides are TGTGCCAGCAGCAGGGAGGACTTAGAGAATGAGCAGTTCTTC. The encoded protein is CASSREDLENEQFF. The chain employs TRBV21-1 and TRBJ2-1; the D segment call TRBD2 is taken from the table without a DNA check. TRBV21-1 is flagged as a pseudogene. The CDR3 contains 14 residues.

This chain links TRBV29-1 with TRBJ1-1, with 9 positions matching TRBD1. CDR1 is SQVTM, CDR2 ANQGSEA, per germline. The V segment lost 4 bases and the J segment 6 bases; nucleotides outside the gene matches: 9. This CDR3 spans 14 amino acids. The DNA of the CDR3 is TGCAGCGTTGCCGGGACAGGGTTTTTAGCTGAAGCTTTCTTT. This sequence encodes CSVAGTGFLAEAFF.

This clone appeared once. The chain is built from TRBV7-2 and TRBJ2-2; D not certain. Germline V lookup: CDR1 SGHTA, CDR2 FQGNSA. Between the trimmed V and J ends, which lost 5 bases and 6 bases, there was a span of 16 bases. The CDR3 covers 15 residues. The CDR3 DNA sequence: TGTGCCAGCAGCCCCCCCCCATCCAGGCCCGGGGAGCTGTTTTTT. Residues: CASSPPPSRPGELFF.

Here the CDR3 reads CAGLGGYEQYF. CDR3 sequence (DNA): TGTGCCGGCTTGGGGGGGTACGAGCAGTACTTC. The chain carries TRBV5-6 and TRBJ2-7; 7 positions match TRBD2. This CDR3 has 11 residues. Trimming removed 10 bases from V and 4 bases from J; junction bases left unmatched: 5. Germline CDR1 and CDR2: SGHDT and YYEEEE. Variable domain in full (rest from reference TRBV5-6 and TRBJ2-7): DAGVTQSPTHLIKTRGQQVTLRCSPKSGHDTVSWYQQALGQGPQFIFQYYEEEERQRGNFPDRFSGHQFPNYSSELNVNALLLGDSALYLCAGLGGYEQYFGPGTRLTVT.

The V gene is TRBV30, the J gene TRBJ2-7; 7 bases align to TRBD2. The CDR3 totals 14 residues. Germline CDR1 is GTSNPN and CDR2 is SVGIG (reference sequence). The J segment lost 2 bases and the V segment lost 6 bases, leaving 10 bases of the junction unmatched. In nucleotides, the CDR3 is TGTGCCTGCACAACGGGGGGAGGGGCCTACGAGCAGTACTTC. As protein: CACTTGGGAYEQYF. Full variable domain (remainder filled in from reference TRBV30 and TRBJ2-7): SQTIHQWPATLVQPVGSPLSLECTVEGTSNPNLYWYRQAAGRGLQLLFYSVGIGQISSEVPQNLSASRPQDRQFILSSKKLLLSDSGFYLCACTTGGGAYEQYFGPGTRLTVT.

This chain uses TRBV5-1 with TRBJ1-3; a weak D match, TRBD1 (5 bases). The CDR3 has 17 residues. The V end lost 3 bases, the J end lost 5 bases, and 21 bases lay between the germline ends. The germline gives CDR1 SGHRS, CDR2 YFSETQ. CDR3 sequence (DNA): TGCGCCAGCAGCTGGACCGGGACTCCCTCGGCCCGAAACACCATATATTTT. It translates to CASSWTGTPSARNTIYF.

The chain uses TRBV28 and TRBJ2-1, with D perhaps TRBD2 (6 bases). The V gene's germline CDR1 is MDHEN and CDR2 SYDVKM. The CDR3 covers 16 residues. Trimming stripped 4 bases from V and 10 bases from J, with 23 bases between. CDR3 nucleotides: TGTGCCAGCAGTTCCCTTGGGCGGGGCCCCTCAGGGGAGCAGTTCTTC. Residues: CASSSLGRGPSGEQFF. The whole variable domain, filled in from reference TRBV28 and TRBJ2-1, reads DVKVTQSSRYLVKRTGEKVFLECVQDMDHENMFWYRQDPGLGLRLIYFSYDVKMKEKGDIPEGYSVSREKKERFSLILESASTNQTSMYLCASSSLGRGPSGEQFFGPGTRLTVL.

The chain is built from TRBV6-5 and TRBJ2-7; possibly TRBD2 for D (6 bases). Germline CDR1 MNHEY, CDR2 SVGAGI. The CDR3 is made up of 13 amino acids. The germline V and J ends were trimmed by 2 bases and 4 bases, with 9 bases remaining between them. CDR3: CASSYRGTYEQYF. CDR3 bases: TGTGCCAGCAGTTACCGCGGGACTTACGAGCAGTACTTC.

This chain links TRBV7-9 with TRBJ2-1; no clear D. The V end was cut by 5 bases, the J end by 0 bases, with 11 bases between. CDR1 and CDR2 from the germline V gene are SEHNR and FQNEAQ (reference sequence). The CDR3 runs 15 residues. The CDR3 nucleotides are TGTGCCAGCAGCCGGTTGGTCGCCTCCTACAATGAGCAGTTCTTC. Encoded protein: CASSRLVASYNEQFF.

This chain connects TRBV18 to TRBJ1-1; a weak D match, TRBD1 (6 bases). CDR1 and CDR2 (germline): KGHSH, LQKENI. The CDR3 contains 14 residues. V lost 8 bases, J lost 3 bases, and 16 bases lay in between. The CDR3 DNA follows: TGTGCCAGCACCGGGACAATTGCGGACACTGAAGCTTTCTTT. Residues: CASTGTIADTEAFF.

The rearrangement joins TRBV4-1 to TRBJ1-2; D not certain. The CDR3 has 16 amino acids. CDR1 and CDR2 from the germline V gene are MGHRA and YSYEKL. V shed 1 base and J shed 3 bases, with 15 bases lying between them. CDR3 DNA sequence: TGCGCCAGCAGCCAAGGACGGTCCGGAGCCTACTATGGCTACACCTTC. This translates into CASSQGRSGAYYGYTF.

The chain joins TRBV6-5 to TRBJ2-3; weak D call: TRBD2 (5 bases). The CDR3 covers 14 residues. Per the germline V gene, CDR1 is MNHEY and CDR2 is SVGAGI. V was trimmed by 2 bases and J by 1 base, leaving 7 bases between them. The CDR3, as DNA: TGTGCCAGCAGTTACGAGGGCGGCACAGATACGCAGTATTTT. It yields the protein CASSYEGGTDTQYF.